These T cell receptor beta chains were read from a single sample in a study of T cells after yellow fever vaccination. In TCRdb, the 5' RACE reads were re-called with MiXCR into one record per CDR3 protein. The table shows under 550,000 distinct CDR3 sequences, with about a fifth occurring only once. Sequences were derived from PBMCs, sampled less than 25 days after the first yellow fever vaccination. These receptors all stem from a man aged 18 to 30 who received the YFV17D yellow fever vaccine. Each CDR3 is given with its conserved first and last residue. Fields, in order: J gene, D gene, clone size, V gene, CDR3 DNA, CDR3 protein. D genes are given only for firm matches. Only some rows state a clone size, as once, few, many or a class for expanded clones.

TRBJ2-2 | NA | few | TRBV6-1 | TGTGCCAGCAGTCCAGAGAACACCGGGGAGCTGTTTTTT | CASSPENTGELFF
TRBJ2-3 | NA | many | TRBV9 | TGTGCCAGCAGCGTCCACCCCGCAGATACGCAGTATTTT | CASSVHPADTQYF
TRBJ2-2 | NA | NA | TRBV6-5 | TGTGCCAGCAGTTACTCGGGGGTCGGGGAGCTGTTTTTT | CASSYSGVGELFF
TRBJ1-5 | NA | NA | TRBV5-5 | TGTGCCAGCAGCCCGGACAGCTATAGCAATCAGCCCCAGCATTTT | CASSPDSYSNQPQHF
TRBJ1-2 | NA | few | TRBV15 | TGTGCCACCAGCAGCTGGGGTGGTGGCTACACCTTC | CATSSWGGGYTF
TRBJ2-7 | TRBD2 | many | TRBV7-2 | TGTGCCAGCAGCCATGTTGGGACTAGCTCCTACGAGCAGTACTTC | CASSHVGTSSYEQYF
TRBJ2-2 | NA | NA | TRBV9 | TGTGCCAGCAGCCCCCGCGTGGGGACTTGGAACACCGGGGAGCTGTTTTTT | CASSPRVGTWNTGELFF
TRBJ1-1 | NA | many | TRBV5-1 | TGCGCCAGCAGCTTCGGCCAGGAGAACACTGAAGCTTTCTTT | CASSFGQENTEAFF
TRBJ2-1 | TRBD2 | NA | TRBV20-1 | TGCAGTGCTAGCGACTCCTTCAGGACTAGCGGGGCCTCCTACAATGAGCAGTTCTTC | CSASDSFRTSGASYNEQFF
TRBJ2-4 | TRBD1 | few | TRBV16 | TGTGCCAGCAGCCACGGGACAGGGAAAAACATTCAGTACTTC | CASSHGTGKNIQYF
TRBJ2-3 | NA | NA | TRBV27 | TGTGCCAGCAGTGAAGGGGTGCCAGATACGCAGTATTTT | CASSEGVPDTQYF
TRBJ2-5 | TRBD2 | few | TRBV6-1 | TGTGCCAGCAGTGAAGCCCCCGGGAGGCGGGGATGGGAGACCCAGTACTTC | CASSEAPGRRGWETQYF
TRBJ2-4 | TRBD1 | few | TRBV5-1 | TGCGCCAGCAGCCTGGGACAGGGGGTCGCCAAAAACATTCAGTACTTC | CASSLGQGVAKNIQYF
TRBJ2-7 | TRBD2 | NA | TRBV5-1 | TGCGCCAGCAGCCCGGGAGGAGGGGCCCTCACCTACGAGCAGTACTTC | CASSPGGGALTYEQYF
TRBJ2-1 | NA | NA | TRBV29-1 | TGCAGCGTTGCCGATGAGCAGTTCTTC | CSVADEQFF
TRBJ2-5 | NA | NA | TRBV12-3/TRBV12-4 | TGTGCCAGCAGCCGCCGACGGGGGCCCCAAGAGACCCAGTACTTC | CASSRRRGPQETQYF
TRBJ2-7 | NA | few | TRBV7-2 | TGTGCCAGCAGCTTAGGACAGCTCTTCTCCTACGAGCAGTACTTC | CASSLGQLFSYEQYF
TRBJ2-2 | TRBD1 | few | TRBV6-1 | TGTGCCAGCAGAATCACAGGGGTGGGCGGCGGGGAGCTGTTTTTT | CASRITGVGGGELFF
TRBJ2-3 | NA | few | TRBV7-9 | TGTGCCAGCAGCTTGGAGGGGCGCTCAGATACGCAGTATTTT | CASSLEGRSDTQYF
TRBJ1-5 | NA | NA | TRBV6-1 | TGTGCCAGCAGCTTTCCAGGGATGGATCAGCCCCAGCATTTT | CASSFPGMDQPQHF
TRBJ1-1 | NA | NA | TRBV12-3/TRBV12-4 | TGTGCCAGCACCGCGTATAGGGGCACTGAAGCTTTCTTT | CASTAYRGTEAFF